Described below is a single T cell receptor (beta chain) sequence and its context. The antigen is not known. This specimen comes from a study of T cell repertoires in cytomegalovirus infection. Study findings and constraints: Summed frequency of public TCR beta families distinguished CMV carriers with the relevant HLA.

A single record per CDR3 protein comes from TCRdb applying MiXCR to the reads. Of 350,000 to 500,000 distinct CDR3 sequences listed, about a third are singletons. The TCR was taken from a human donor in good health (CMV status not recorded). Some clones in this sample may be carry-over from other donors' samples. Material for sequencing was PBMCs.

DNA for the CDR3: TGTGCCAGCAGGACACAGGAATCACCCCTCCACTTT. This gives the protein CASRTQESPLHF. The V gene is TRBV2, the J gene TRBJ1-6; TRBD1 is a possible D gene (5 bases). V was clipped by 6 bases and J by 10 bases, with 10 bases between them. The germline gives CDR1 SNHLY, CDR2 FYNNEI. This CDR3 has 12 amino acids.